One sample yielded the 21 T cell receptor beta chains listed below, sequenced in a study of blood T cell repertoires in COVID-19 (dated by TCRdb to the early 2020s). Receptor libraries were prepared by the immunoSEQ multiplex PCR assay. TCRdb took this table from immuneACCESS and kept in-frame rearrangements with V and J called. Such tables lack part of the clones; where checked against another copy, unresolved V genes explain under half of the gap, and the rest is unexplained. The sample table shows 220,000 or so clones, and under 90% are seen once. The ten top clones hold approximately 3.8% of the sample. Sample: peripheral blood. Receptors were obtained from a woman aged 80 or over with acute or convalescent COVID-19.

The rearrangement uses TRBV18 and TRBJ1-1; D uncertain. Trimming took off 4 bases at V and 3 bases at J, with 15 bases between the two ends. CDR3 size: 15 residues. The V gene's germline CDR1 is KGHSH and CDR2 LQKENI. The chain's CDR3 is CASSLEVHRDTEAFF. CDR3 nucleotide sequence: TGTGCCAGCTCACTCGAGGTCCACCGGGACACTGAAGCTTTCTTT. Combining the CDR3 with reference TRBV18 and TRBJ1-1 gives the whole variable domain NAGVMQNPRHLVRRRGQEARLRCSPMKGHSHVYWYRQLPEEGLKFMVYLQKENIIDESGMPKERFSAEFPKEGPSILRIQQVVRGDSAAYFCASSLEVHRDTEAFFGQGTRLTVV.

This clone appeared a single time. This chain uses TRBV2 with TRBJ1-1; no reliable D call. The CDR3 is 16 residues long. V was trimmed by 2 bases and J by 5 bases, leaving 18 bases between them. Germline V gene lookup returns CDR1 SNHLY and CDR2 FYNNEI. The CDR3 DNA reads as TGTGCCAGCAGTGAAAAAGATGAGCCCCCAAGAACTGAAGCTTTCTTT. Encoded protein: CASSEKDEPPRTEAFF.

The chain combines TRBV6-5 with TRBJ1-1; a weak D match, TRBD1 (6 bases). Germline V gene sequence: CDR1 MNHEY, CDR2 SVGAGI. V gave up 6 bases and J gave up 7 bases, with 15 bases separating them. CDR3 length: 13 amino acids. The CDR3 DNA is TGTGCCAGCAGCCCCAACAGGGTCGGTGAAGCTTTCTTT. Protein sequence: CASSPNRVGEAFF.

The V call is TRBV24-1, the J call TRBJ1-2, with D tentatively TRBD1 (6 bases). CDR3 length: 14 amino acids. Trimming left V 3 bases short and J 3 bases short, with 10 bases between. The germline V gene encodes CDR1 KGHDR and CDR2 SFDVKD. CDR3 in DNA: TGTGCCACCAGTGATAGGACAGCGCACTATGGCTACACCTTC. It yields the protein CATSDRTAHYGYTF.

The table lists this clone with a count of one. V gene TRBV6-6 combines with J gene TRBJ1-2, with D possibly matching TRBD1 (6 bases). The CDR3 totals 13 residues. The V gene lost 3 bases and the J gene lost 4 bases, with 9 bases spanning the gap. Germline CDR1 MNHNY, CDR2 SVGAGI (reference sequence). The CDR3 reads CASSYGRGYGYTF. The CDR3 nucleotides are TGTGCCAGCAGTTATGGCAGGGGCTATGGCTACACCTTC.

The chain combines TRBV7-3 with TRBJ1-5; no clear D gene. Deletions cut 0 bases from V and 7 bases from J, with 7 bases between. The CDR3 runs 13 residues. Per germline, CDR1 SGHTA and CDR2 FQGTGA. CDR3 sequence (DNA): TGTGCCAGCAGCTTAACGAACCGGCAGCCCCAGCATTTT. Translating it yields CASSLTNRQPQHF.

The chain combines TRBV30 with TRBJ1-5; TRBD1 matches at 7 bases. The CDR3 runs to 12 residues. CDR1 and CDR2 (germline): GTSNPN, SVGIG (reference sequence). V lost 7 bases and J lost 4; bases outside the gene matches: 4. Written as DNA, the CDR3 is TGTGCCTCGGGACAGCCAAATCAGCCCCAGCATTTT. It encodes CASGQPNQPQHF.

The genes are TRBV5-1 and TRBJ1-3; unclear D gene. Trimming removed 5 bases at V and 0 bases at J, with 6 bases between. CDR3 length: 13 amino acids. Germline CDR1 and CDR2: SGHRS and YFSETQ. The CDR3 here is CASSPGSGNTIYF. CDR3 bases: TGCGCCAGCAGTCCCGGCTCTGGAAACACCATATATTTT.

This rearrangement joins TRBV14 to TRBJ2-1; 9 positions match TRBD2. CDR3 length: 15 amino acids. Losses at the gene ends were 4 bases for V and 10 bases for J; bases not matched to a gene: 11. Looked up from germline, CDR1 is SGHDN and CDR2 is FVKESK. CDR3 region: CASSPSSGVLREQFF. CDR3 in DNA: TGTGCCAGCAGCCCATCTAGCGGGGTTCTTCGGGAGCAGTTCTTC.

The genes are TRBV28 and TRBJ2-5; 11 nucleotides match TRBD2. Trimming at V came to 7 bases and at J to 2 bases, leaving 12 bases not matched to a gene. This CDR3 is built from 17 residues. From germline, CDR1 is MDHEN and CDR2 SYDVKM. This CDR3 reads CASNGAGASGGQETQYF. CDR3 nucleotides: TGTGCCAGCAATGGTGCCGGCGCTAGCGGGGGGCAAGAGACCCAGTACTTC. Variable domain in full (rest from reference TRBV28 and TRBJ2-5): DVKVTQSSRYLVKRTGEKVFLECVQDMDHENMFWYRQDPGLGLRLIYFSYDVKMKEKGDIPEGYSVSREKKERFSLILESASTNQTSMYLCASNGAGASGGQETQYFGPGTRLLVL.

This CDR3 is CASSLGGVTNEKLFF. For the CDR3, the DNA is TGTGCCAGCAGCTTAGGGGGGGTAACTAATGAAAAACTGTTTTTT. The gene calls are TRBV7-9 and TRBJ1-4, with a possible D match to TRBD1 (5 bases). The CDR3 totals 15 residues. Germline CDR1 is SEHNR and CDR2 is FQNEAQ (reference sequence). The germline V and J ends were trimmed by 1 base and 1 base, with 7 bases remaining between them.

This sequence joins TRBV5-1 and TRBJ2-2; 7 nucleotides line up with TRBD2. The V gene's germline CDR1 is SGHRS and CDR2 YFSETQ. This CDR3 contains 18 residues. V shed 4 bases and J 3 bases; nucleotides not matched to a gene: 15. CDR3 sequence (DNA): TGCGCCAGCAGCACCTCCGGGACTATCCTAGTGGACACCGGGGAGCTGTTTTTT. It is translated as CASSTSGTILVDTGELFF. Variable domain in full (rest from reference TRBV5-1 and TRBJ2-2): KAGVTQTPRYLIKTRGQQVTLSCSPISGHRSVSWYQQTPGQGLQFLFEYFSETQRNKGNFPGRFSGRQFSNSRSEMNVSTLELGDSALYLCASSTSGTILVDTGELFFGEGSRLTVL.

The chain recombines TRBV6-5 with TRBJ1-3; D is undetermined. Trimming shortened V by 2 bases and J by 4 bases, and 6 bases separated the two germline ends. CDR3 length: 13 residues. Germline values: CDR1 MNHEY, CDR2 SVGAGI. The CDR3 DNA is TGTGCCAGCAGTTACGAGGCAGGAAACACCATATATTTT. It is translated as CASSYEAGNTIYF.

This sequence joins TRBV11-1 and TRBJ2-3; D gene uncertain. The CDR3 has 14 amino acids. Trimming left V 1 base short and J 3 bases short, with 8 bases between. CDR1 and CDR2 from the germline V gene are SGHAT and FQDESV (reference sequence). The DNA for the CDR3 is TGTGCCAGCAGCTTAGAACCCGGGACAGATACGCAGTATTTT. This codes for CASSLEPGTDTQYF.

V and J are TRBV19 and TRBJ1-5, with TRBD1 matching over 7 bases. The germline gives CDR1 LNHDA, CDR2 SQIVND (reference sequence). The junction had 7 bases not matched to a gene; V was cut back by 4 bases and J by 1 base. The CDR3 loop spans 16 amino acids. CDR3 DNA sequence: TGTGCCAGTAGTACCCCAGGACAGGCCAGCAATCAGCCCCAGCATTTT. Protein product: CASSTPGQASNQPQHF.

CDR3 sequence (DNA): TGTGCCAGCAGCTTGGAAGGGGCGGCTAATGAAAAACTGTTTTTT. It yields the protein CASSLEGAANEKLFF. This chain links TRBV5-8 with TRBJ1-4, with D possibly TRBD1 on 5 matching bases. Germline-derived CDR1 and CDR2 are SGHTS and YDEGEE. This CDR3 has 15 residues. V lost 0 bases and J lost 3, with 9 bases in between.

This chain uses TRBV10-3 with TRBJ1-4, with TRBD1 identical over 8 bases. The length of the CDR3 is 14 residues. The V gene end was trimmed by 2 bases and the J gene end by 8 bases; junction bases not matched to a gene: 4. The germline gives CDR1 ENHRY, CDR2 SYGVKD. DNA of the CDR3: TGTGCCATCAGTGAGGGACAGGGTGGAGAAAAACTGTTTTTT. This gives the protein CAISEGQGGEKLFF.

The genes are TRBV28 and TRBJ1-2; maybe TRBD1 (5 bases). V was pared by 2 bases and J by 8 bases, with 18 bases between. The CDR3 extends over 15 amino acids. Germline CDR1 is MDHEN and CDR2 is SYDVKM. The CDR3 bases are TGTGCCAGCAGTTTACTGACCGGGGGTGCTGCGGGCTACACCTTC. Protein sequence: CASSLLTGGAAGYTF.

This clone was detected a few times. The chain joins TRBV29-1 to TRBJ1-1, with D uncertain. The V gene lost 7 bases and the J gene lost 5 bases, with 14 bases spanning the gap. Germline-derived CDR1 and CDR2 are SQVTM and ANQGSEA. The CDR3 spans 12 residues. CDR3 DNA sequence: TGCAGCGCCCGGGCCCCGGGGACTGAAGCTTTCTTT. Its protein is CSARAPGTEAFF.

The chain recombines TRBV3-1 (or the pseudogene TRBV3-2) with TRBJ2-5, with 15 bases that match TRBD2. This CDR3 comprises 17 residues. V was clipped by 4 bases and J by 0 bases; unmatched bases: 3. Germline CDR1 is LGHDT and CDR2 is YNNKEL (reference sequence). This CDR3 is CASSPGTSGGYQETQYF. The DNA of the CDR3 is TGTGCCAGCAGCCCTGGGACTAGCGGGGGGTACCAAGAGACCCAGTACTTC.

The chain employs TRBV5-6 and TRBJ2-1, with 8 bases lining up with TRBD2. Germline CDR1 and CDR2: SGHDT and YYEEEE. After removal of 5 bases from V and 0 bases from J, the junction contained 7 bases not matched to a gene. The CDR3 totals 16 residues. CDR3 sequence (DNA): TGTGCCAGCAGGCCCTGGAGCGGGGGCTCCTACAATGAGCAGTTCTTC. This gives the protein CASRPWSGGSYNEQFF.